Each of the 24 T cell receptor beta chains below was sequenced from the same sample in a study of beta chain features in type 1 diabetes. The study reverse transcribed the entire isolated RNA, so it sequenced expressed TCRB transcripts. Assay: immunoSEQ multiplex PCR; the TCRdb copy retains only in-frame clones and omits some. The sample yields under 950,000 clones, about a sixth seen once. Sample: naive CD4+ T cells from blood. These TCRs come from a woman aged 18-29 years in good health.

V is TRBV6-5 and J is TRBJ1-1, with a possible D match to TRBD1 (6 bases). The CDR3 has 14 amino acids. Germline V CDR1 and CDR2: MNHEY, SVGAGI. With 6 bases removed from V and 4 bases from J, the gap between germline ends came to 15 bases. In DNA, the CDR3 is TGTGCCAGCAGCTCGACAGGTCGTAGCACTGAAGCTTTCTTT. It yields the protein CASSSTGRSTEAFF.

The chain couples TRBV19 to TRBJ1-5; D is uncertain. The CDR3 is 13 residues long. The V and J ends lost 5 bases and 4 bases respectively, with 9 bases between them. Germline V gives CDR1 LNHDA, CDR2 SQIVND (reference sequence). CDR3 sequence: CASSPQFNQPQHF. The DNA of the CDR3 is TGTGCCAGTAGTCCTCAATTTAATCAGCCCCAGCATTTT.

Only a few counts were recorded for this clone. The chain has TRBV12-5 and TRBJ2-3; D is unclear. The CDR3 runs to 12 residues. Looked up from germline, CDR1 is LGHNT and CDR2 is FRNRAP. Between the trimmed V and J ends, which lost 7 bases and 0 bases, there was a span of 5 bases. In DNA, the CDR3 is TGTGCTAGTGCGTTTAGCACAGATACGCAGTATTTT. Translating it yields CASAFSTDTQYF.

The CDR3, as DNA: TGTGCCAGTAGGCAGGGTTTTGGCTACACCTTC. Its protein is CASRQGFGYTF. This chain connects TRBV19 to TRBJ1-2; D is possibly TRBD1 (5 bases). The CDR3 spans 11 residues. CDR1 and CDR2 (germline): LNHDA, SQIVND (reference sequence). Trimming took off 6 bases at V and 7 bases at J, with 9 bases between the two ends.

The chain recombines TRBV15 with TRBJ2-7; no clear D. V lost 2 bases and J 4 bases, leaving 18 bases between the germline ends. The length of the CDR3 is 16 residues. In germline, CDR1 is LNHNV, CDR2 YYDKDF (reference sequence). This CDR3 reads CATSRSGTLIAYEQYF. The DNA for the CDR3 is TGTGCCACCAGCAGATCTGGTACCCTCATCGCATACGAGCAGTACTTC.

This clone was seen a few times. The rearrangement joins TRBV7-9 to TRBJ2-1, with D perhaps given as TRBD1 or TRBD2 (6 bases each). Germline V gene data show CDR1 as SEHNR and CDR2 as FQNEAQ (reference sequence). This CDR3 spans 15 amino acids. Trimming took 3 bases from V and 9 from J, leaving 18 bases between them. This chain's CDR3 is CASSFGREYRVEQFF. The DNA for the CDR3 is TGTGCCAGCAGCTTTGGTCGGGAGTACAGGGTTGAGCAGTTCTTC.

V gene TRBV7-9 combines with J gene TRBJ2-3; TRBD1 might be the D (6 bases). Trimming removed 8 bases from V and 1 base from J, with 13 bases in between. CDR1 and CDR2 from the germline V gene are SEHNR and FQNEAQ (reference sequence). CDR3 size: 14 residues. This chain's CDR3 is CASYPWGRTDTQYF. In nucleotides, the CDR3 is TGTGCCAGCTATCCATGGGGGCGCACAGATACGCAGTATTTT.

This clone was counted only a few times. The chain links TRBV5-4 to TRBJ2-1, with D perhaps matching TRBD1 (5 bases). V was shortened by 6 bases and J by 5 bases, with 15 bases between the two germline ends. The CDR3 runs 14 residues. Germline V gene lookup returns CDR1 SGHNT and CDR2 YYREEE (reference sequence). The CDR3 protein is CASNGAGAHNEQFF. CDR3 coding DNA: TGTGCCAGCAATGGGGCTGGCGCACACAATGAGCAGTTCTTC.

The gene calls are TRBV7-2 and TRBJ1-1, with 7 nucleotides matching TRBD1. V shed 7 bases, J shed 0 bases, and the junction held 8 bases outside the gene matches. The CDR3 is 15 residues long. From germline, CDR1 is SGHTA and CDR2 FQGNSA. CDR3 bases: TGTGCCAGCATCCGACAGGGAGACATGAACACTGAAGCTTTCTTT. Translating it yields CASIRQGDMNTEAFF.

The chain combines TRBV5-1 with TRBJ2-1; D is perhaps TRBD2 (6 bases). CDR3 size: 15 residues. Looked up from germline, CDR1 is SGHRS and CDR2 is YFSETQ. Deletions cut 1 base from V and 3 bases from J, with 11 bases between. In nucleotides, the CDR3 is TGCGCCAGCAGCTTGACGGGAGCGGTCTACAATGAGCAGTTCTTC. It is translated as CASSLTGAVYNEQFF.

The CDR3 protein is CSSRGEVGTDTQYF. In DNA, the CDR3 is TGCAGCTCAAGGGGGGAGGTGGGCACAGATACGCAGTATTTT. This rearrangement joins TRBV29-1 to TRBJ2-3; tentatively, D is TRBD1 or TRBD2 (6 bases each). CDR1 is SQVTM and CDR2 is ANQGSEA in the germline V gene. This CDR3 is 14 amino acids long. The V gene lost 8 bases and the J gene lost 1 base, with 16 bases spanning the gap.

The V and J genes are TRBV10-3 and TRBJ2-5; D is perhaps TRBD1 (5 bases). From germline, CDR1 is ENHRY and CDR2 SYGVKD. CDR3 length: 16 amino acids. V was clipped by 3 bases and J by 2 bases, with 16 bases between them. CDR3 loop: CAISDPARAGQETQYF. CDR3 nucleotides: TGTGCCATCAGTGACCCGGCCAGGGCTGGACAAGAGACCCAGTACTTC.

The rearrangement links TRBV18 to TRBJ1-2, with no clear D. V lost 4 bases and J lost 3, with 9 bases in between. Looked up from germline, CDR1 is KGHSH and CDR2 is LQKENI. The CDR3 loop spans 13 amino acids. Written as DNA, the CDR3 is TGTGCCAGCTCACAATCTGAGGACTATGGCTACACCTTC. It encodes CASSQSEDYGYTF.

The rearrangement uses TRBV15 and TRBJ2-1; tentative D call: TRBD2 (6 bases). Germline values: CDR1 LNHNV, CDR2 YYDKDF (reference sequence). The CDR3 has 16 amino acids. Trimming took 1 base from V and 11 from J, leaving 21 bases between them. CDR3 amino acids: CATSRGRGTRDSKQFF. For the CDR3, the DNA is TGTGCCACCAGCAGAGGCCGGGGTACGCGGGATAGTAAGCAGTTCTTC.

This clone was counted only a few times. The rearrangement joins TRBV6-1 to TRBJ2-5; TRBD1 or TRBD2 may be the D gene (6 bases each). Germline CDR1 MNHNS, CDR2 SASEGT. Trimming shortened V by 2 bases and J by 4 bases, and 17 bases separated the two germline ends. This CDR3 spans 16 amino acids. CDR3 in amino acids: CASSELVQGGAETQYF. The CDR3 DNA reads TGTGCCAGCAGTGAATTGGTACAGGGAGGAGCAGAGACCCAGTACTTC.

This clone was detected a few times. The chain combines TRBV7-2 with TRBJ2-7; D might be TRBD2 (6 bases). The CDR3 has 14 amino acids. In germline, CDR1 is SGHTA, CDR2 FQGNSA. V lost 2 bases and J 5 bases, leaving 13 bases between the germline ends. The CDR3 reads CASSLRESGDEQYF. The DNA for the CDR3 is TGTGCCAGCAGCTTAAGGGAATCGGGGGACGAGCAGTACTTC. Full variable domain (missing parts from reference TRBV7-2 and TRBJ2-7): GAGVSQSPSNKVTEKGKDVELRCDPISGHTALYWYRQSLGQGLEFLIYFQGNSAPDKSGLPSDRFSAERTGGSVSTLTIQRTQQEDSAVYLCASSLRESGDEQYFGPGTRLTVT.

The rearrangement links TRBV14 to TRBJ2-3; a possible D gene is TRBD1 (6 bases). Trimming removed 0 bases from V and 4 bases from J, with 14 bases in between. Germline V gene data show CDR1 as SGHDN and CDR2 as FVKESK. This CDR3 has 16 amino acids. CDR3: CASSQDQGTLADTQYF. The CDR3 DNA is TGTGCCAGCAGCCAAGATCAGGGGACCTTGGCAGATACGCAGTATTTT.

The table lists this clone with a count of one. The CDR3 bases are TGCGCCAGCAGCTTGTTGCCAGGGACATACCAAGAGACCCAGTACTTC. Amino acid sequence: CASSLLPGTYQETQYF. This chain uses TRBV5-1 with TRBJ2-5, with D perhaps matching TRBD1 (6 bases). The ends were cut back, 1 base at V and 0 bases at J, with 13 bases in the middle. The CDR3 has 16 residues. Germline CDR1 reads SGHRS; CDR2 reads YFSETQ.

This clone occurred a few times. For the CDR3, the DNA is TGTGCCAGCAGCTTAGGGCAGGGTGGTTCTGTCACAGATACGCAGTATTTT. Its translation is CASSLGQGGSVTDTQYF. This chain uses TRBV9 with TRBJ2-3; tentative D call: TRBD1 (5 bases). Germline CDR1 SGDLS, CDR2 YYNGEE. V shed 4 bases and J shed 2 bases, with 20 bases lying between them. CDR3 length: 17 residues.

The genes are TRBV6-6 and TRBJ1-4; D remains ambiguous. V lost 6 bases and J 6 bases, leaving 5 bases between the germline ends. The germline V gene encodes CDR1 MNHNY and CDR2 SVGAGI (reference sequence). CDR3 length: 11 residues. The CDR3 DNA reads TGTGCCAGCAGAGATGATGAAAAACTGTTTTTT. Translation gives CASRDDEKLFF.

The rearrangement links TRBV6-1 to TRBJ2-5; tentatively, D is TRBD2 (5 bases). This CDR3 contains 13 residues. V lost 6 bases and J 1 base, leaving 9 bases between the germline ends. CDR1 is MNHNS and CDR2 is SASEGT in the germline V gene. CDR3 sequence: CASRRGFQETQYF. Here the CDR3 DNA reads TGTGCCAGCAGGCGCGGGTTCCAAGAGACCCAGTACTTC.

This clone was counted between two and nine times. The chain uses TRBV7-9 and TRBJ2-7; D is possibly TRBD1 (5 bases). Germline assignment: CDR1 SEHNR and CDR2 FQNEAQ (reference sequence). Trimming removed 5 bases from V and 0 bases from J, with 11 bases in between. The CDR3 is 14 amino acids. The CDR3, as DNA: TGTGCCAGCAGCCGACAGTCAGGCTCCTACGAGCAGTACTTC. Translation gives CASSRQSGSYEQYF.

This clone was seen a handful of times. This rearrangement joins TRBV5-6 to TRBJ2-1; D ambiguous. V was trimmed by 1 base and J by 12 bases, leaving 14 bases between them. There are 13 residues in the CDR3. In germline, CDR1 is SGHDT, CDR2 YYEEEE. The CDR3 nucleotides are TGTGCCAGCAGCTTGACGCCGGTCGTAGTGCAGTTCTTC. Its translation is CASSLTPVVVQFF.

The chain joins TRBV29-1 to TRBJ1-1; D is possibly TRBD1 (5 bases). CDR1 is SQVTM, CDR2 ANQGSEA, per germline. The CDR3 sequence is 13 residues long. V lost 3 bases and J lost 1, with 9 bases in between. CDR3 nucleotides: TGCAGCGTTGAGGGGGTTAAGAACACTGAAGCTTTCTTT. Translating it yields CSVEGVKNTEAFF.